This TCR beta chain comes out of a study of TIL therapy for anti-PD-1-resistant metastatic lung cancer. Study as a whole: Half of patients were current or former smokers.

This was the immunoSEQ v3 assay. Here immunoSEQ multiplex PCR was the method, and the copy in TCRdb shows in-frame clones only, minus some. The sample has approximately 57,000 clones, over 75% seen once. J gave up 4 bases and V 2 bases, and 1 base lay outside the gene matches. The CDR3 has 13 residues. Germline CDR1 and CDR2: SQVTM and ANQGSEA. The time point: pre-treatment sample, taken before nivolumab and TIL therapy. The receptor was isolated from a person aged 25 to 85 with non-small cell lung cancer. The source was blood, collected at baseline. The V gene is TRBV29-1, the J gene TRBJ2-7, with 11 bases matching TRBD2. DNA for the CDR3: TGCAGCGTTGAAACTAGCGGGAGTTACGAGCAGTACTTC. This sequence encodes CSVETSGSYEQYF.